This is a list of T cell receptor beta chains from one sample in a study of blood T cell repertoires in COVID-19. Some clones are missing from TCRdb's copy, which holds only in-frame ones; the method was immunoSEQ multiplex PCR. The repertoire holds hundreds of thousands of clones, with approximately 92% as singletons. The material sequenced was peripheral blood. The receptors stem from a man aged 18 to 29 with COVID-19, enrolled during active disease. Each CDR3 is given with its conserved first and last residue. D genes are given only for firm matches. Some rows have no size entry. The others give once, few or many, or a class for an expanded clone.

V	D	J	size	CDR3	DNA
TRBV5-8	-	TRBJ2-7	-	CASSAMRTAPYEQYF	TGTGCCAGCAGCGCGATGAGGACAGCGCCCTACGAGCAGTACTTC
TRBV10-2	-	TRBJ1-6	-	CASSEWKGRGSPLHF	TGCGCCAGCAGTGAGTGGAAGGGAAGGGGTTCACCCCTCCACTTT
TRBV7-9	TRBD2	TRBJ2-1	once	CASSFRTSGESPQFF	TGTGCCAGCAGCTTTCGGACTAGCGGGGAAAGTCCCCAGTTCTTC
TRBV27	-	TRBJ2-1	-	CASSFGLEQFF	TGTGCCAGCAGTTTCGGACTAGAGCAGTTCTTC
TRBV12-3/TRBV12-4	-	TRBJ2-7	-	CASSVNSYEQYF	TGTGCCAGCAGTGTCAACTCCTACGAGCAGTACTTC
TRBV5-1	-	TRBJ1-6	-	CASSLGQANNSPLHF	TGCGCCAGCAGCTTGGGGCAGGCTAATAATTCACCCCTCCACTTT
TRBV19	TRBD2	TRBJ2-5	-	CASSMGTSEKTQYF	TGTGCCAGTAGTATGGGGACTAGTGAAAAGACCCAGTACTTC
TRBV7-8	TRBD2	TRBJ2-5	-	CASSLFPSGGQETQYF	TGTGCCAGCAGCTTATTCCCTAGCGGGGGACAAGAGACCCAGTACTTC
TRBV5-1	TRBD1	TRBJ1-3	-	CASSLRAGQGTGNTIYF	TGCGCCAGCAGCTTGCGGGCCGGACAGGGGACTGGAAACACCATATATTTT
TRBV7-8	TRBD2	TRBJ2-5	-	CASSLRTSFYQETQYF	TGTGCCAGCAGCTTAAGGACTAGCTTCTACCAAGAGACCCAGTACTTC
TRBV19	TRBD2	TRBJ2-1	-	CASTPGTSGRSEQFF	TGTGCCAGCACACCTGGGACTAGCGGGAGAAGTGAGCAGTTCTTC
TRBV5-1	-	TRBJ2-4	-	CASSFTGWDKNIQYF	TGCGCCAGCAGCTTTACAGGTTGGGACAAAAACATTCAGTACTTC
TRBV6-5	-	TRBJ1-1	-	CASRQTGSGVTEAFF	TGTGCCAGCAGACAAACAGGGAGCGGTGTCACTGAAGCTTTCTTT
TRBV5-1	TRBD2	TRBJ2-2	-	CASSFGLAGPNTGELFF	TGCGCCAGCAGCTTCGGACTAGCGGGGCCGAACACCGGGGAGCTGTTTTTT
TRBV7-3	TRBD1	TRBJ2-6	-	CASSKQGVGANVLTF	TGTGCCAGCAGCAAACAGGGGGTTGGGGCCAACGTCCTGACTTTC
TRBV3-1/TRBV3-2	TRBD2	TRBJ2-7	-	CASSQGRGKTGEQYF	TGTGCCAGCAGCCAAGGGCGGGGGAAAACCGGCGAGCAGTACTTC
TRBV7-8	TRBD2	TRBJ2-1	-	CASSSRTSGTNNEQFF	TGTGCCAGCAGCTCGCGGACTAGCGGGACGAACAATGAGCAGTTCTTC
TRBV29-1	TRBD1	TRBJ1-3	-	CSVAGTEPGNTIYF	TGCAGCGTGGCTGGGACAGAGCCTGGAAACACCATATATTTT
TRBV2	TRBD1	TRBJ1-5	-	CASRETGIQPQHF	TGTGCCAGCAGGGAGACAGGGATTCAGCCCCAGCATTTT
TRBV2	-	TRBJ1-1	-	CASSQQGGVKAFF	TGTGCCAGCAGTCAACAGGGAGGGGTAAAAGCTTTCTTT
TRBV7-8	-	TRBJ2-5	-	CASSPRPETQYF	TGTGCCAGCAGCCCTAGGCCAGAGACCCAGTACTTC
TRBV7-9	-	TRBJ2-5	-	CASSFTSRGWEKYF	TGTGCCAGCAGTTTCACGTCTAGGGGGTGGGAAAAGTACTTC
TRBV3-1/TRBV3-2	-	TRBJ1-6	-	CASSRTSRDYNSPLHF	TGTGCCAGCAGCCGAACGAGCAGGGATTATAATTCACCCCTCCACTTT
TRBV3-1/TRBV3-2	TRBD2	TRBJ2-3	-	CASSQDPTTSGITDTQYF	TGTGCCAGCAGCCAAGACCCCACGACTAGCGGGATAACAGATACGCAGTATTTT
TRBV7-3	-	TRBJ2-3	few	CASSLGGPLDTQYF	TGTGCCAGCAGCTTAGGGGGCCCACTAGATACGCAGTATTTT